This T cell receptor (beta chain) comes out of a study of blood T cell repertoires in COVID-19. Background on the study: Both acute and convalescent COVID-19 samples were obtained from the United States, Italy and Spain.

Per the original methods: For nucleated cells, counts were estimated from reference gene primer amplification. TCRdb keeps only in-frame clones here, not all; method: immunoSEQ multiplex PCR. D and trimming come from the DNA, and the V and J calls and clone size come from that table. The sample records 150,000 to 200,000 clones, 92% being singletons. On this clone: This sequence may be a read error, since a much larger clone differs from it by one base. The sample has other DNA sequences that encode this CDR3 too.

A Seattle source enrolled patients during active infection and followed them longitudinally. The source is a man aged 30-40 years with COVID-19, enrolled during active disease. The sample was peripheral blood.

CDR3 DNA sequence: TGTGCCAGCAGTTTTTCCGGGACTTTCTACGAGCAGTACTTC. It encodes CASSFSGTFYEQYF. The chain couples TRBV27 to TRBJ2-7; tentative D call: TRBD2 (6 bases). CDR1 and CDR2 (germline): MNHEY, SMNVEV (reference sequence). The CDR3 is 14 residues long. V was clipped by 3 bases and J by 3 bases, with 12 bases between them.